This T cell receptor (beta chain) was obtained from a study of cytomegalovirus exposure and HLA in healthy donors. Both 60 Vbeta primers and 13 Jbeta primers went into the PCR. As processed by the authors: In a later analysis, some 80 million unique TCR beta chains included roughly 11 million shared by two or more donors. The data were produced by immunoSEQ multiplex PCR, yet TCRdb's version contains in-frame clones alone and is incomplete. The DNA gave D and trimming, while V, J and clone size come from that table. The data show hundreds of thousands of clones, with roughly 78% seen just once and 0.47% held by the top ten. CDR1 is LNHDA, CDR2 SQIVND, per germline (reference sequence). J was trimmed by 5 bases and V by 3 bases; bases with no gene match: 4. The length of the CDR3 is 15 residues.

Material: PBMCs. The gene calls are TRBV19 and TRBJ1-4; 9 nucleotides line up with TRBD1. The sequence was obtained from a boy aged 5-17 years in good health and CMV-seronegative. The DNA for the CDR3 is TGTGCCAGTAGTATTTTTGACAGGGGGAATGAAAAACTGTTTTTT. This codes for CASSIFDRGNEKLFF.